This T cell receptor beta chain was recorded in a study of CD8 T cells in Susac syndrome. About 0.5 to 1 ug RNA was reverse transcribed with random hexamers. MiXCR was run by TCRdb on the immunoSEQ multiplex PCR reads, yielding one entry per CDR3 protein. Here the sample spans a few hundred thousand distinct CDR3 sequences, about 94% being singletons. Germline V gene data show CDR1 as SGHNT and CDR2 as YENEEA. This CDR3 comprises 13 residues. Trimming cost V 4 bases and J 3 bases, with 9 bases left between them. This TCR was recovered from a human donor with Susac syndrome. Sample: CD4+ T cells from PBMCs. The chain uses TRBV11-3 and TRBJ1-2; no firm D call. The CDR3: CASSSDKDYGYTF. Written as DNA, the CDR3 is TGTGCCAGCAGCTCCGACAAAGACTATGGCTACACCTTC.